Below are 2 T cell receptor beta chains sequenced from a single sample in a study of cytomegalovirus exposure and HLA in healthy donors (dated 2017 in TCRdb). To prepare the library, the immunoSEQ multiplex PCR assay was applied. The multiplex PCR relied on a mix of 60 forward primers for TCR Vbeta segments and 13 reverse primers for TCR Jbeta segments. TCRdb re-hosts the immuneACCESS table, in-frame sequences only. Its copies lack some clones; in the studies checked, an unresolved V gene accounts for under half of them, and the cause for the rest is not known. The sample table records 110,000 or so clones; under 90% of these occur just once. Of the sample, 2% to 3% falls within the top ten clones. Sequencing was performed on PBMCs. These receptor sequences come from a woman aged 18-29 years in good health and CMV-seronegative.

The V gene is TRBV5-1, the J gene TRBJ1-6, with D perhaps TRBD1 (6 bases). This CDR3 is built from 15 residues. Trimming removed 1 base at V and 7 bases at J, with 12 bases between. From germline, CDR1 is SGHRS and CDR2 YFSETQ. The CDR3 reads CASSLSDRRNSPLHF. CDR3 DNA: TGCGCCAGCAGCTTGAGCGACAGGCGAAATTCACCCCTCCACTTT. The variable domain in full, with the rest retrieved from reference TRBV5-1 and TRBJ1-6, is KAGVTQTPRYLIKTRGQQVTLSCSPISGHRSVSWYQQTPGQGLQFLFEYFSETQRNKGNFPGRFSGRQFSNSRSEMNVSTLELGDSALYLCASSLSDRRNSPLHFGNGTRLTVT.

The V call is TRBV7-2, the J call TRBJ2-3; no definite D call. The CDR3 loop spans 14 amino acids. Trimming removed 7 bases at V and 0 bases at J, with 11 bases between. CDR1 is SGHTA and CDR2 is FQGNSA in the germline V gene. Written as DNA, the CDR3 is TGTGCCAGCATCCTAGGTGCTAGCACAGATACGCAGTATTTT. This gives the protein CASILGASTDTQYF.